A single sample is the source of the 32 T cell receptor beta chains below, sequenced in a study of cytomegalovirus exposure and HLA in healthy donors. Both 60 Vbeta primers and 13 Jbeta primers went into the PCR. The assay was immunoSEQ multiplex PCR, and TCRdb's table has in-frame clones only and misses some. The sample lists roughly 160,000 clones; approximately 85% were seen once. Material for sequencing was PBMCs. The source is a man younger than 30 in good health and CMV-seropositive.

The chain has TRBV15 and TRBJ2-7, with TRBD1 matching over 8 bases. Germline trimming cut 4 bases from V and 6 bases from J; bases unmatched to any gene: 2. This CDR3 has 12 residues. Germline V lookup: CDR1 LNHNV, CDR2 YYDKDF (reference sequence). CDR3 residues: CATSTTGVEQYF. DNA of the CDR3: TGTGCCACCAGCACGACAGGGGTCGAGCAGTACTTC.

This rearrangement joins TRBV15 to TRBJ2-7; maybe TRBD1 (7 bases). Trimming removed 0 bases from V and 5 bases from J, with 14 bases in between. The CDR3 has 15 residues. Germline V gene lookup returns CDR1 LNHNV and CDR2 YYDKDF (reference sequence). The CDR3 loop reads CATSRDISGGHEQYF. As DNA, the CDR3 is TGTGCCACCAGCAGAGATATATCAGGGGGGCACGAGCAGTACTTC.

This chain connects TRBV7-2 to TRBJ1-5, with D maybe TRBD1 (5 bases). This CDR3 region has 15 residues. Germline values: CDR1 SGHTA, CDR2 FQGNSA. V was shortened by 5 bases and J by 3 bases, with 14 bases between the two germline ends. The CDR3 DNA sequence: TGTGCCAGCAGCCCGACAGTTAGCTACAATCAGCCCCAGCATTTT. It encodes CASSPTVSYNQPQHF.

This clone is a singleton in its sample. The chain links TRBV7-9 to TRBJ1-1, with 7 positions matching TRBD1. This CDR3 spans 15 amino acids. V lost 5 bases, J lost 3 bases, and 9 bases stayed unmatched. CDR1 is SEHNR and CDR2 is FQNEAQ in the germline V gene (reference sequence). CDR3 amino acids: CASSPATGRYTEAFF. The CDR3 DNA is TGTGCCAGCAGCCCTGCGACAGGGAGGTACACTGAAGCTTTCTTT.

The chain combines TRBV7-2 with TRBJ2-1; the match to TRBD2 covers 8 bases. V lost 4 bases and J lost 9; bases outside the gene matches: 14. CDR3 length: 16 residues. The germline V gene encodes CDR1 SGHTA and CDR2 FQGNSA. CDR3 nucleotide sequence: TGTGCCAGCAGCTCACCCGGGACTAGGGGGAGTCGTGAGCAGTTCTTC. As protein: CASSSPGTRGSREQFF.

The genes are TRBV6-5 and TRBJ1-1; D gene unclear. Trimming shortened V by 7 bases and J by 2 bases, and 8 bases separated the two germline ends. The CDR3 has 12 amino acids. Germline assignment: CDR1 MNHEY and CDR2 SVGAGI. CDR3 sequence (DNA): TGTGCCAGCAACGGGAGAAACACTGAAGCTTTCTTT. Protein sequence: CASNGRNTEAFF.

This clone was seen a single time. The V and J genes are TRBV5-6 and TRBJ2-7; possibly TRBD1 for D (5 bases). This CDR3 region has 16 residues. Trimming stripped 1 base from V and 2 bases from J, with 16 bases between. Germline CDR1 reads SGHDT; CDR2 reads YYEEEE. As DNA, the CDR3 is TGTGCCAGCAGCTTGCTCAACAGGTTTAAGGCCTACGAGCAGTACTTC. Encoded protein: CASSLLNRFKAYEQYF.

J is TRBJ2-1 and V is TRBV27; 8 bases agree with TRBD1. CDR3 length: 16 amino acids. Trimming cost V 6 bases and J 2 bases; bases outside gene matches: 9. Germline V gives CDR1 MNHEY, CDR2 SMNVEV (reference sequence). In DNA, the CDR3 is TGTGCCAGCAGAATCCACTCGGACAGGGCCTACAATGAGCAGTTCTTC. Its translation: CASRIHSDRAYNEQFF.

The chain combines TRBV7-9 with TRBJ2-1, with D unclear. The CDR3 length is 11 residues. The V end lost 2 bases, the J end lost 7 bases, and 3 bases lay between the germline ends. CDR1 SEHNR and CDR2 FQNEAQ come from the germline V gene (reference sequence). CDR3 in amino acids: CASSLTNEQFF. In DNA, the CDR3 is TGTGCCAGCAGCTTAACAAATGAGCAGTTCTTC.

The J gene is TRBJ2-1, the V gene TRBV5-1; 8 bases match TRBD2. The germline gives CDR1 SGHRS, CDR2 YFSETQ. Unmatched junction bases numbered 15, after V lost 4 bases and J lost 6 bases. The length of the CDR3 is 17 residues. The DNA of the CDR3 is TGCGCCAGCAGCCCCGTAGGTAGCGGGGCGAAATTCAATGAGCAGTTCTTC. Translating gives CASSPVGSGAKFNEQFF.

This clone was recorded a few times. V gene TRBV6-5 combines with J gene TRBJ1-1; 10 bases are a match to TRBD1. J was trimmed by 9 bases and V by 2 bases; bases with no gene match: 6. This CDR3 is 14 amino acids long. Germline CDR1 is MNHEY and CDR2 is SVGAGI. The CDR3 here is CASSYLTGGFKAFF. In DNA form, the CDR3 reads TGTGCCAGCAGTTACCTGACAGGGGGCTTCAAAGCTTTCTTT.

The chain couples TRBV23-1 to TRBJ2-7; 9 bases align to TRBD1. TRBV23-1 is classed as an ORF, of uncertain function. After removal of 7 bases from V and 1 base from J, the junction contained 14 bases not matched to a gene. The CDR3 sequence is 17 residues long. This CDR3 is CASNLKPMGQGSYEQYF. CDR3 nucleotide sequence: TGCGCCAGCAATCTGAAACCGATGGGACAGGGTTCCTACGAGCAGTACTTC.

CDR3 coding DNA: TGTGCCAGCAGGTACCAGGGGGCAGCCAACGAGCAGTACTTC. Protein product: CASRYQGAANEQYF. The rearrangement uses TRBV2 and TRBJ2-5; 8 positions agree with TRBD1. The J call may be incorrect, as the DNA end agrees better with TRBJ2-7. Germline V gives CDR1 SNHLY, CDR2 FYNNEI. This CDR3 is built from 14 residues.

The CDR3 DNA follows: TGTGCCATCAGTGCCAGGACTTTAAATGGCTACACCTTC. Protein sequence: CAISARTLNGYTF. The rearrangement links TRBV10-3 to TRBJ1-2, with no clear D. The CDR3 covers 13 residues. Germline V gives CDR1 ENHRY, CDR2 SYGVKD. V was trimmed by 4 bases and J by 6 bases, leaving 12 bases between them.

The V call is TRBV5-6, the J call TRBJ1-1, with D possibly matching TRBD1 (5 bases). Germline V gene lookup returns CDR1 SGHDT and CDR2 YYEEEE. With 0 bases removed from V and 5 bases from J, the gap between germline ends came to 14 bases. The CDR3 length is 15 residues. The DNA of the CDR3 is TGTGCCAGCAGCTTGGCCTCCAGGGTTAGGACTGAAGCTTTCTTT. This codes for CASSLASRVRTEAFF.

V usage is TRBV5-5 and J usage is TRBJ2-7; 9 nucleotides align to TRBD1. V shed 4 bases, J shed 0 bases, and the junction held 5 bases outside the gene matches. The CDR3 contains 15 residues. From germline, CDR1 is SGHKS and CDR2 YYEKEE (reference sequence). For the CDR3, the DNA is TGTGCCAGCAGCGGGGGACAGGGTTTCTCCTACGAGCAGTACTTC. Residues: CASSGGQGFSYEQYF.

The genes are TRBV7-2 and TRBJ2-1; D unclear. Trimming took off 5 bases at V and 0 bases at J, with 8 bases between the two ends. Germline V CDR1 and CDR2: SGHTA, FQGNSA. There are 14 residues in the CDR3. Here the CDR3 DNA reads TGTGCCAGCAGCCCGCGCGGCTCCTACAATGAGCAGTTCTTC. Its protein product is CASSPRGSYNEQFF.

V gene TRBV30 combines with J gene TRBJ2-3; no reliable D call. Germline V gene sequence: CDR1 GTSNPN, CDR2 SVGIG (reference sequence). V dropped 3 bases and J dropped 0 bases, with 10 bases sitting between them. This CDR3 contains 14 residues. The CDR3 nucleotides read TGTGCCTGGAGGACTTTCTCCAGCACAGATACGCAGTATTTT. It codes for CAWRTFSSTDTQYF.

This clone was picked up one time. This rearrangement joins TRBV5-1 to TRBJ2-5; 9 bases align to TRBD2. Germline V gives CDR1 SGHRS, CDR2 YFSETQ. Trimming took 5 bases from V and 2 from J; bases not matched to a gene: 7. The CDR3 loop spans 15 amino acids. The CDR3 spells CASSTGGGGQETQYF. The CDR3 nucleotides read TGCGCCAGCAGTACCGGCGGGGGGGGACAAGAGACCCAGTACTTC.

Note on this clone: Other nucleotide sequences in the sample specify the same CDR3. V and J are TRBV5-4 and TRBJ2-7; D remains unclear. Per the germline V gene, CDR1 is SGHNT and CDR2 is YYREEE (reference sequence). The CDR3 sequence is 12 residues long. V was pared by 4 bases and J by 4 bases, with 9 bases between. The CDR3 DNA reads TGTGCCAGCAGCCCGGGTGGTTACGAGCAGTACTTC. Translating gives CASSPGGYEQYF.

The rearrangement joins TRBV9 to TRBJ2-7, with a weak D call TRBD1 (6 bases). Between the trimmed V and J ends, which lost 4 bases and 4 bases, there was a span of 12 bases. Germline values: CDR1 SGDLS, CDR2 YYNGEE. The CDR3 consists of 13 residues. The CDR3 protein is CASSPRGMYEQYF. The CDR3 DNA is TGTGCCAGCAGCCCCAGGGGTATGTACGAGCAGTACTTC.

The chain recombines TRBV5-1 with TRBJ2-7; D perhaps matches TRBD2 (5 bases). V lost 6 bases, J lost 5 bases, and 9 bases lay in between. This CDR3 region has 11 residues. Per germline, CDR1 SGHRS and CDR2 YFSETQ. CDR3 amino acids: CASTLGDEQYF. DNA for the CDR3: TGCGCCAGCACCCTCGGGGACGAGCAGTACTTC.

The chain combines TRBV12-5 with TRBJ2-3, with TRBD2 identical over 15 bases. Germline V CDR1 and CDR2: LGHNT, FRNRAP. The CDR3 sequence is 16 residues long. V was clipped by 3 bases and J by 7 bases; unmatched bases: 5. Here the CDR3 reads CASGLRTSGGDHTQYF. CDR3 coding DNA: TGTGCTAGTGGTTTAAGGACTAGCGGGGGGGATCATACGCAGTATTTT. The variable domain in full, completed from reference TRBV12-5 and TRBJ2-3, reads DARVTQTPRHKVTEMGQEVTMRCQPILGHNTVFWYRQTMMQGLELLAYFRNRAPLDDSGMPKDRFSAEMPDATLATLKIQPSEPRDSAVYFCASGLRTSGGDHTQYFGPGTRLTVL.

The chain uses TRBV19 and TRBJ2-7; 7 positions match TRBD1. The CDR3 consists of 14 residues. V lost 3 bases and J lost 5; bases outside the gene matches: 7. CDR1 and CDR2 (germline): LNHDA, SQIVND (reference sequence). The CDR3, as DNA: TGTGCCAGTAGTATTACCGGGACAGCCAACGAGCAGTACTTC. Protein sequence: CASSITGTANEQYF.

This clone was observed a handful of times. This chain links TRBV2 with TRBJ2-7; D call uncertain. The CDR3 is 13 residues long. Germline CDR1 reads SNHLY; CDR2 reads FYNNEI. V was cut by 4 bases and J by 5 bases, with 12 bases left in between. CDR3 coding DNA: TGTGCCAGCAGTGCCAATTTGGGCCACGAGCAGTACTTC. Translating gives CASSANLGHEQYF.

This rearrangement joins TRBV29-1 to TRBJ2-1, with D maybe TRBD1 (6 bases). Germline CDR1 SQVTM, CDR2 ANQGSEA. The CDR3 contains 17 residues. V was pared by 6 bases and J by 2 bases, with 23 bases between. CDR3 protein: CSVEPSGWGLAYNEQFF. DNA for the CDR3: TGCAGCGTGGAGCCGTCCGGATGGGGGCTGGCCTACAATGAGCAGTTCTTC.

The chain has TRBV27 and TRBJ1-1; 8 bases map to TRBD1. Trimming cost V 4 bases and J 5 bases; bases outside gene matches: 9. The CDR3 has 15 residues. CDR1 MNHEY and CDR2 SMNVEV come from the germline V gene (reference sequence). DNA for the CDR3: TGTGCCAGCAGTTCCTACGACAGGGGCGGGACTGAAGCTTTCTTT. Translating gives CASSSYDRGGTEAFF.

This sequence joins TRBV6-6 and TRBJ2-5; D remains unclear. Germline CDR1 MNHNY, CDR2 SVGAGI (reference sequence). Trimming pared 6 bases from V and 2 bases from J, leaving 7 bases between. The CDR3 covers 12 residues. The CDR3 coding sequence is TGTGCCAGCAGCACGGTACAAGAGACCCAGTACTTC. Protein product: CASSTVQETQYF.

V is TRBV9 and J is TRBJ2-7; D is unclear. The CDR3 is made up of 14 amino acids. CDR1 SGDLS and CDR2 YYNGEE come from the germline V gene. V lost 3 bases and J lost 1, with 11 bases in between. This chain's CDR3 is CASSAIGSSYEQYF. CDR3 coding DNA: TGTGCCAGCAGCGCGATCGGGTCTTCCTACGAGCAGTACTTC. Using reference TRBV9 and TRBJ2-7 for the parts outside the CDR3, the full variable domain is DSGVTQTPKHLITATGQRVTLRCSPRSGDLSVYWYQQSLDQGLQFLIQYYNGEERAKGNILERFSAQQFPDLHSELNLSSLELGDSALYFCASSAIGSSYEQYFGPGTRLTVT.

V gene TRBV9 combines with J gene TRBJ1-2; 10 bases line up with TRBD1. V dropped 0 bases and J dropped 2; count of bases not matched to a gene: 13. CDR1 is SGDLS, CDR2 YYNGEE, per germline. The length of the CDR3 is 19 residues. DNA for the CDR3: TGTGCCAGCAGCGTAGCAAGGACAGGGGGTGGCCTTTGGAACTATGGCTACACCTTC. It is translated as CASSVARTGGGLWNYGYTF.

The chain links TRBV27 to TRBJ2-1; 12 bases are a match to TRBD2. CDR3 length: 16 residues. CDR1 is MNHEY and CDR2 is SMNVEV in the germline V gene (reference sequence). J was trimmed by 5 bases and V by 5 bases; bases with no gene match: 7. The chain's CDR3 is CASSGLAGGTDNEQFF. In nucleotides, the CDR3 is TGTGCCAGCAGTGGGCTAGCGGGGGGGACGGACAATGAGCAGTTCTTC.

This clone was counted once. J is TRBJ1-1 and V is TRBV7-9; D remains ambiguous. V lost 0 bases and J lost 5, with 16 bases in between. The CDR3 sequence is 16 residues long. The germline CDR1 and CDR2 sequences are SEHNR and FQNEAQ (reference sequence). The CDR3 is CASSLAWTGEYTEAFF. The DNA of the CDR3 is TGTGCCAGCAGCTTAGCCTGGACGGGAGAGTATACTGAAGCTTTCTTT.